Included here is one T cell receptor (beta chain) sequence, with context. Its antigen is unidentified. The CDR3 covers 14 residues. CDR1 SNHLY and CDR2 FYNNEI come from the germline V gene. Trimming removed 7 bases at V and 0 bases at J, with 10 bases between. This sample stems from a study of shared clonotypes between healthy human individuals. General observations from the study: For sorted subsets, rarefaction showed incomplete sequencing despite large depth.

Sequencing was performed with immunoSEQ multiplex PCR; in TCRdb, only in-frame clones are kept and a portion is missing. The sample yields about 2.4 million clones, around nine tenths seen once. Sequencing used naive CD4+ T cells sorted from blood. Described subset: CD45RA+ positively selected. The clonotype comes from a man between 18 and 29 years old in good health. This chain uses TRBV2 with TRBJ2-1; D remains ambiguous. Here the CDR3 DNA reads TGTGCCAGCAAGGCGGAAGCCTCCTACAATGAGCAGTTCTTC. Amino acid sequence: CASKAEASYNEQFF.